This T cell receptor (beta chain) was captured by sequencing in a study of blood T cell repertoires in COVID-19. Across the study: There were acute and convalescent COVID-19 samples, and they came from the United States, Italy and Spain.

The data were produced by immunoSEQ multiplex PCR, yet TCRdb's version contains in-frame clones alone and is incomplete. The data contain about 480,000 clones, 88% of them singletons. The CDR3 is 15 residues long. CDR1 and CDR2 from the germline V gene are LGHNA and YSLEER. About this clone: An end of the junction does not agree with germline; a read error may underlie this.

Individuals drawn from around 24 US areas were about 18 to 95 years old. Symptom resolution, clearance, or two negative PCRs marked donors in Cohort 3 as recovered. The sequencing sample was made of PBMCs or T cells enriched from blood (not recorded which). The receptor was isolated from a woman in her 40s who had recovered from COVID-19. The chain links TRBV4-3 to TRBJ1-2; possibly TRBD1 for D (5 bases). DNA of the CDR3: TGCGCCAGCAGCCAAGTTATTGTTCCCCAGGAGGGGAGAGACTTC. This sequence encodes CASSQVIVPQEGRDF.